The 30 T cell receptor beta chains listed next were all sequenced from one sample in a study of immune heterogeneity within non-small cell lung tumors. Bulk tumor genomic DNA, around 600 ng per sample, was the template. Every primary tumor yielded several biopsies, spaced far apart, that were taken during surgery. Those enrolled were patients newly diagnosed with untreated non-small cell lung cancer and undergoing curative surgery. The TCR beta CDR3 region was amplified by multiplex PCR employing 32 V and 13 J primers. TCRdb itself ran the multiplex PCR reads through MiXCR, one entry per CDR3 protein. The sample includes some 6,000 distinct CDR3 sequences, 18% of them seen just once. Sample: lung tumor tissue. The receptor source for this set is a middle-aged man with non-small cell lung cancer.

This clonotype has ten or more counts. The chain has TRBV7-8 and TRBJ2-5; the match to TRBD1 covers 8 bases. Germline V gene lookup returns CDR1 SGHVS and CDR2 FQNEAQ. This CDR3 spans 15 amino acids. V shed 5 bases and J 2 bases; nucleotides not matched to a gene: 7. The CDR3 coding sequence is TGTGCCAGCAGCCATGGAACAGGGGGTCAAGAGACCCAGTACTTC. Its protein is CASSHGTGGQETQYF.

This clonotype turned up a few times. This may stem from a read error, because a much larger clone lies one nucleotide away. The chain couples TRBV5-1 to TRBJ1-2; D uncertain. Trimming left V 4 bases short and J 10 bases short, with 14 bases between. CDR1 and CDR2 (germline): SGHRS, YFSETQ. This CDR3 has 12 residues. CDR3 in amino acids: CASSPFGDVYTF. CDR3 sequence (DNA): TGCGCCAGCAGCCCTTTCGGGGATGTCTACACCTTC. Full variable domain (outside the CDR3, taken from reference TRBV5-1 and TRBJ1-2): KAGVTQTPRYLIKTRGQQVTLSCSPISGHRSVSWYQQTPGQGLQFLFEYFSETQRNKGNFPGRFSGRQFSNSRSEMNVSTLELGDSALYLCASSPFGDVYTFGSGTRLTVV.

The chain links TRBV7-2 to TRBJ2-4; possibly TRBD1 or TRBD2 for D (5 bases each). CDR1 is SGHTA, CDR2 FQGNSA, per germline. The V gene lost 7 bases and the J gene lost 12 bases, with 13 bases spanning the gap. This CDR3 has 11 residues. For the CDR3, the DNA is TGTGCCAGCAACACGGGACCGAATCAGTACTTC. It encodes CASNTGPNQYF.

By share of the sample, this clonotype is medium-sized. The chain has TRBV20-1 and TRBJ2-1; TRBD2 agrees at 11 bases. This CDR3 spans 14 amino acids. J was trimmed by 7 bases and V by 6 bases; bases with no gene match: 8. Germline values: CDR1 DFQATT, CDR2 SNEGSKA (reference sequence). The CDR3 spells CSATASGGSNEQFF. The CDR3 DNA reads as TGCAGTGCCACCGCTAGCGGGGGGAGTAATGAGCAGTTCTTC.

The chain uses TRBV7-9 and TRBJ2-5, with 7 bases that match TRBD2. CDR1 is SEHNR, CDR2 FQNEAQ, per germline (reference sequence). The CDR3 is 13 residues long. V lost 7 bases, J lost 3 bases, and 5 bases stayed unmatched. As DNA, the CDR3 is TGTGCCAGCAATTCGCTAGCGGAAGAGACCCAGTACTTC. Protein sequence: CASNSLAEETQYF.

This clonotype was picked up many times. The J gene is TRBJ1-4, the V gene TRBV4-2; 7 positions match TRBD1. The CDR3 totals 14 residues. V was clipped by 0 bases and J by 7 bases; unmatched bases: 2. Germline V gives CDR1 LGHNA, CDR2 YNFKEQ. CDR3 sequence reads: CASSQDYRGEKLFF. In nucleotides, the CDR3 is TGTGCCAGCAGCCAAGATTACAGGGGTGAAAAACTGTTTTTT.

This rearrangement joins TRBV11-2 to TRBJ1-1; unclear D gene. Germline V CDR1 and CDR2: SGHAT, FQNNGV. The V gene lost 0 bases and the J gene lost 0 bases, with 5 bases spanning the gap. There are 14 residues in the CDR3. CDR3 sequence (DNA): TGTGCCAGCAGCTTAGAGTTTATGAACACTGAAGCTTTCTTT. Protein product: CASSLEFMNTEAFF.

This clonotype is medium-sized in the sample. The chain combines TRBV9 with TRBJ2-3; 7 bases line up with TRBD2. After removal of 2 bases from V and 0 bases from J, the junction contained 9 bases not matched to a gene. Per germline, CDR1 SGDLS and CDR2 YYNGEE. This CDR3 spans 17 amino acids. CDR3 nucleotide sequence: TGTGCCAGCAGCGTCTGGCGGGAGATCTCTAGCACAGATACGCAGTATTTT. Amino acids: CASSVWREISSTDTQYF. The full variable domain, with the rest looked up from reference TRBV9 and TRBJ2-3, is DSGVTQTPKHLITATGQRVTLRCSPRSGDLSVYWYQQSLDQGLQFLIQYYNGEERAKGNILERFSAQQFPDLHSELNLSSLELGDSALYFCASSVWREISSTDTQYFGPGTRLTVL.

With regard to this clonotype: A read error is possible here, since a much larger clone lies one base away. The V call is TRBV7-3, the J call TRBJ2-7; D gene unclear. V shed 1 base and J shed 0 bases, with 10 bases lying between them. The length of the CDR3 is 15 residues. In germline, CDR1 is SGHTA, CDR2 FQGTGA. CDR3 nucleotides: TGTGCCAGCAGCTTAAGAGCAGAGCACTCCTACGAGCAGTACTTC. This encodes CASSLRAEHSYEQYF.

This clonotype is labeled as medium-sized. The chain uses TRBV12-3 or TRBV12-4 and TRBJ2-2, with D unresolved. V lost 2 bases and J lost 7, with 5 bases in between. The CDR3 runs to 12 residues. Here the CDR3 DNA reads TGTGCCAGCAGTTTATTTGACGGGGAGCTGTTTTTT. This encodes CASSLFDGELFF.

J is TRBJ2-5 and V is TRBV28, with D uncertain. The CDR3 spans 14 residues. The germline V gene encodes CDR1 MDHEN and CDR2 SYDVKM. Trimming left V 1 base short and J 2 bases short, with 8 bases between. The CDR3, as DNA: TGTGCCAGCAGTTTATCTACGGTGCAAGAGACCCAGTACTTC. It translates to CASSLSTVQETQYF.

Points on this clonotype: A read error may be the cause here, since a much bigger clone is one base away. V is TRBV7-8 and J is TRBJ2-5; 7 bases map to TRBD2. The CDR3 loop spans 16 amino acids. CDR1 and CDR2 from the germline V gene are SGHVS and FQNEAQ. The V segment lost 5 bases and the J segment 5 bases; nucleotides outside the gene matches: 14. For the CDR3, the DNA is TGTGCCAGCAGCCCCGATTTTAGAGGGAGGGCGGAGACCCAGTACTTC. Protein product: CASSPDFRGRAETQYF. Using reference TRBV7-8 and TRBJ2-5 for the parts outside the CDR3, the full variable domain is GAGVSQSPRYKVAKRGQDVALRCDPISGHVSLFWYQQALGQGPEFLTYFQNEAQLDKSGLPSDRFFAERPEGSVSTLKIQRTQQEDSAVYLCASSPDFRGRAETQYFGPGTRLLVL.

This clonotype is labeled medium-sized. The chain carries TRBV5-1 and TRBJ1-3; D remains ambiguous. The length of the CDR3 is 14 residues. From germline, CDR1 is SGHRS and CDR2 YFSETQ. V was pared by 2 bases and J by 0 bases, with 6 bases between. The CDR3 sequence is CASSLTISGNTIYF. CDR3 DNA sequence: TGCGCCAGCAGCTTAACGATCTCTGGAAACACCATATATTTT.

In the case of this clonotype: The junction does not match germline at one end; this may be a read error. The V gene is TRBV6-5, the J gene TRBJ2-2, with D perhaps matching TRBD1 or TRBD2 (7 bases each). The CDR3 runs 19 residues. CDR1 and CDR2 from the germline V gene are MNHEY and SVGAGI. CDR3: CASSYFPRNRGRDTGGLFF. CDR3 DNA: TGTGCCAGCAGTTATTTCCCCAGGAACAGGGGACGGGACACCGGGGGGCTGTTCTTT.

This clonotype came up many times. The chain recombines TRBV9 with TRBJ2-3; 7 bases are shared with TRBD2. The CDR3 runs 18 residues. V gave up 5 bases and J gave up 1 base; unmatched junction bases: 16. Germline V gene lookup returns CDR1 SGDLS and CDR2 YYNGEE. CDR3 nucleotide sequence: TGTGCCAGCAGTCCCGGGCTAGCGGCCCTTCTTCGCACAGATACGCAGTATTTT. Translation: CASSPGLAALLRTDTQYF.

The CDR3 region has the DNA TGTGCCAGCCGGCGAGGCCGTCAAAACATTCAGTACTTC. It codes for CASRRGRQNIQYF. This chain joins TRBV6-1 and TRBJ2-4; D not certain. CDR1 and CDR2 from the germline V gene are MNHNS and SASEGT. Trimming left V 8 bases short and J 5 bases short, with 13 bases between. This CDR3 has 13 residues.

This clonotype is classed as medium-sized. The chain joins TRBV6-2 or TRBV6-3 to TRBJ2-4; TRBD2 might be the D (6 bases). From germline, CDR1 is MNHEY and CDR2 SVGEGT. V was pared by 5 bases and J by 0 bases, with 14 bases between. The CDR3 covers 16 residues. The CDR3 nucleotides read TGTGCCAGCAGTACCTTAGCGGTCTTAGCCAAAAACATTCAGTACTTC. Encoded protein: CASSTLAVLAKNIQYF.

This sequence joins TRBV15 and TRBJ2-5; 8 bases map to TRBD2. The length of the CDR3 is 15 residues. In germline, CDR1 is LNHNV, CDR2 YYDKDF (reference sequence). With 3 bases clipped from V and 5 bases from J, the junction kept 8 bases outside the gene matches. CDR3 coding DNA: TGTGCCACCAGCAGCGATTTGGCTAGCGGGGAGACCCAGTACTTC. Its translation is CATSSDLASGETQYF.

In its sample, this clonotype was seen once. CDR3 residues: CASSLSIGQSGNQPQHF. The CDR3 region has the DNA TGTGCCAGCAGTTTATCGATCGGTCAGAGTGGAAATCAGCCCCAGCATTTT. The chain employs TRBV27 and TRBJ1-5, with D unresolved. Trimming shortened V by 0 bases and J by 4 bases, and 16 bases separated the two germline ends. The CDR3 sequence is 17 residues long. The V gene's germline CDR1 is MNHEY and CDR2 SMNVEV (reference sequence).

Within the sample, this clonotype is medium-sized (0.01 to 0.1%). The chain carries TRBV9 and TRBJ2-3, with a possible D match to TRBD1 (5 bases). CDR1 is SGDLS and CDR2 is YYNGEE in the germline V gene. This CDR3 spans 14 amino acids. The V gene lost 3 bases and the J gene lost 14 bases, with 22 bases spanning the gap. For the CDR3, the DNA is TGTGCCAGCAGCGACCCTGCGTCAGGGATTCGGCTGTATTTT. Protein: CASSDPASGIRLYF.

Regarding this clonotype: This could be a read error, since a much larger clone is one nucleotide away. J is TRBJ1-5 and V is TRBV10-3; D is perhaps TRBD1 (5 bases). Trimming pared 8 bases from V and 4 bases from J, leaving 15 bases between. This CDR3 is 14 amino acids long. Germline assignment: CDR1 ENHRY and CDR2 SYGVKD. In nucleotides, the CDR3 is TGTGCCATCTCGGCGGGACGGGTGAATCAGCCCCAGCATTTT. Its protein product is CAISAGRVNQPQHF.

This clonotype ranks as medium-sized (0.01 to 0.1%). V usage is TRBV4-3 and J usage is TRBJ1-2; D is uncertain. The CDR3 is 15 amino acids. The germline gives CDR1 LGHNA, CDR2 YSLEER. Trimming left V 1 base short and J 8 bases short, with 17 bases between. The CDR3 here is CASSQGSARPLGYTF. CDR3 nucleotides: TGCGCCAGCAGCCAAGGTTCGGCCAGGCCCCTAGGCTACACCTTC.

By share, this clonotype ranks as medium-sized (0.01 to 0.1%). The chain couples TRBV2 to TRBJ1-5; TRBD1 might be the D (6 bases). This CDR3 contains 14 residues. Trimming cost V 8 bases and J 3 bases, with 14 bases left between them. CDR1 is SNHLY, CDR2 FYNNEI, per germline. CDR3 sequence: CASEDGGANQPQHF. The CDR3 DNA reads TGTGCCAGCGAGGACGGGGGGGCCAATCAGCCCCAGCATTTT.

Notes on this clonotype: A much larger clone differs from this one at a single base, so this may be a read error. The chain joins TRBV28 to TRBJ1-1; D uncertain. The CDR3 length is 12 residues. Trimming took 8 bases from V and 6 from J, leaving 13 bases between them. Germline CDR1 is MDHEN and CDR2 is SYDVKM. CDR3 loop: CASLQGGAEAFF. The CDR3 bases are TGTGCCAGCCTGCAAGGAGGCGCTGAAGCTTTCTTT. The whole variable domain, remainder taken from reference TRBV28 and TRBJ1-1, is DVKVTQSSRYLVKRTGEKVFLECVQDMDHENMFWYRQDPGLGLRLIYFSYDVKMKEKGDIPEGYSVSREKKERFSLILESASTNQTSMYLCASLQGGAEAFFGQGTRLTVV.

This clonotype ranks as medium-sized (0.01 to 0.1%). The DNA for the CDR3 is TGTGCCAGCTCACCACCGGACCTTTTGAACACTGAAGCTTTCTTT. It specifies CASSPPDLLNTEAFF. This chain connects TRBV18 to TRBJ1-1; D is unclear. Trimming stripped 0 bases from V and 0 bases from J, with 8 bases between. The CDR3 contains 15 residues. From germline, CDR1 is KGHSH and CDR2 LQKENI.

In its sample, this clonotype is medium-sized. This chain connects TRBV4-2 to TRBJ2-3, with 7 nucleotides matching TRBD2. Looked up from germline, CDR1 is LGHNA and CDR2 is YNFKEQ. Trimming took 4 bases from V and 0 from J; bases not matched to a gene: 7. The CDR3 totals 16 residues. CDR3 sequence: CASSRTLASSTDTQYF. CDR3 bases: TGTGCCAGCAGCCGAACACTAGCGAGCAGCACAGATACGCAGTATTTT.

In regard to this clonotype: This may be a read error: a much more frequent sequence differs by one nucleotide. The chain recombines TRBV20-1 with TRBJ1-2; D is perhaps TRBD1 (6 bases). The CDR3 sequence is 16 residues long. Trimming shortened V by 6 bases and J by 8 bases, and 28 bases separated the two germline ends. Germline assignment: CDR1 DFQATT and CDR2 SNEGSKA (reference sequence). The CDR3 is CSAGLARGGGTYGYTF. In DNA, the CDR3 is TGCAGTGCCGGACTGGCCAGGGGAGGGGGTACTTACGGCTACACCTTC.

This clonotype appeared many times. The chain is built from TRBV3-1 and TRBJ1-5, with D tentatively TRBD1 (6 bases). The CDR3 extends over 15 amino acids. CDR1 is LGHDT, CDR2 YNNKEL, per germline (reference sequence). V was cut by 3 bases and J by 4 bases, with 13 bases left in between. The CDR3 nucleotides are TGTGCCAGCAGCCACTCAGGGGCTAGGAATCAGCCCCAGCATTTT. Amino acids: CASSHSGARNQPQHF.

The gene calls are TRBV5-6 and TRBJ2-2; D is undetermined. CDR1 SGHDT and CDR2 YYEEEE come from the germline V gene. V gave up 1 base and J gave up 4 bases, with 17 bases separating them. CDR3 length: 17 amino acids. This CDR3 is CASSLITVRSFTGELFF. For the CDR3, the DNA is TGTGCCAGCAGCTTGATTACAGTCAGGAGCTTCACCGGGGAGCTGTTTTTT.

A single count supports this clonotype. A much larger clone lies one base from this, so it may be a read error. The chain employs TRBV27 and TRBJ2-7; D may be TRBD2 (6 bases). The CDR3 spans 17 residues. Germline V CDR1 and CDR2: MNHEY, SMNVEV (reference sequence). The CDR3 loop is CVSSPASSARALYEQYF. CDR3 nucleotides: TGTGTCAGCAGCCCCGCGTCTAGCGCCCGGGCCCTCTACGAGCAGTACTTC.